A selection of T cell receptor beta chains follows, all from one sample in a study of shared clonotypes between healthy human individuals. Assay used: immunoSEQ multiplex PCR; TCRdb lists only in-frame clones, some missing. The table shows under 2.5 million clones, with roughly 90% occurring only once. The specimen sequenced was naive CD4+ T cells from PBMCs. All receptors come from a man younger than 30 in good health. Some clones in this sample may be carry-over from other donors' samples. The CDR3 runs from the conserved cysteine through the conserved F or W. D genes are given only for firm matches. Size is omitted from some rows. Given values are once, few, many or a class for expanded clones.

j_gene | v_gene | d_gene | abundance | CDR3aa | CDR3nt
TRBJ1-4 | TRBV15 | NA | NA | CATSPRQAEKLFF | TGTGCCACCAGCCCCCGACAGGCGGAAAAACTGTTTTTT
TRBJ2-7 | TRBV5-4 | TRBD1 | NA | CASSSATGLEMSEQYF | TGTGCCAGCAGCTCAGCGACAGGGCTAGAAATGAGCGAGCAGTACTTC
TRBJ1-3 | TRBV5-4 | NA | NA | CASGTGTHSGNTIYF | TGTGCCAGCGGAACAGGGACCCACTCTGGAAACACCATATATTTT
TRBJ2-7 | TRBV30 | NA | NA | CAWRVSLRIYEQYF | TGTGCCTGGAGGGTATCACTCCGCATCTACGAGCAGTACTTC
TRBJ1-1 | TRBV4-1 | TRBD1 | NA | CASRNTGTVMNTEAFF | TGCGCCAGCAGAAATACCGGGACAGTAATGAACACTGAAGCTTTCTTT
TRBJ2-5 | TRBV27 | NA | once | CASSRTDPQETQYF | TGTGCCAGCAGTCGGACGGACCCCCAGGAGACCCAGTACTTC
TRBJ2-7 | TRBV7-9 | NA | NA | CASSLARPGSYEQYF | TGTGCCAGCAGCTTAGCGCGCCCAGGCTCCTACGAGCAGTACTTC
TRBJ2-1 | TRBV9 | TRBD2 | NA | CASSSWGREGQFF | TGTGCCAGCAGCTCTTGGGGGCGGGAGGGGCAGTTCTTC
TRBJ2-3 | TRBV5-1 | TRBD2 | NA | CASSLGRTSGRRSADTQYF | TGCGCCAGCAGCTTGGGCCGGACTAGCGGGAGACGGTCCGCAGATACGCAGTATTTT
TRBJ2-7 | TRBV6-1 | NA | NA | CASSERSEGIYEQYF | TGTGCCAGCAGTGAAAGAAGCGAGGGGATATACGAGCAGTACTTC
TRBJ1-2 | TRBV28 | NA | once | CASSGTKAYSGYTF | TGTGCCAGCAGTGGCACCAAAGCCTATTCCGGCTACACCTTC